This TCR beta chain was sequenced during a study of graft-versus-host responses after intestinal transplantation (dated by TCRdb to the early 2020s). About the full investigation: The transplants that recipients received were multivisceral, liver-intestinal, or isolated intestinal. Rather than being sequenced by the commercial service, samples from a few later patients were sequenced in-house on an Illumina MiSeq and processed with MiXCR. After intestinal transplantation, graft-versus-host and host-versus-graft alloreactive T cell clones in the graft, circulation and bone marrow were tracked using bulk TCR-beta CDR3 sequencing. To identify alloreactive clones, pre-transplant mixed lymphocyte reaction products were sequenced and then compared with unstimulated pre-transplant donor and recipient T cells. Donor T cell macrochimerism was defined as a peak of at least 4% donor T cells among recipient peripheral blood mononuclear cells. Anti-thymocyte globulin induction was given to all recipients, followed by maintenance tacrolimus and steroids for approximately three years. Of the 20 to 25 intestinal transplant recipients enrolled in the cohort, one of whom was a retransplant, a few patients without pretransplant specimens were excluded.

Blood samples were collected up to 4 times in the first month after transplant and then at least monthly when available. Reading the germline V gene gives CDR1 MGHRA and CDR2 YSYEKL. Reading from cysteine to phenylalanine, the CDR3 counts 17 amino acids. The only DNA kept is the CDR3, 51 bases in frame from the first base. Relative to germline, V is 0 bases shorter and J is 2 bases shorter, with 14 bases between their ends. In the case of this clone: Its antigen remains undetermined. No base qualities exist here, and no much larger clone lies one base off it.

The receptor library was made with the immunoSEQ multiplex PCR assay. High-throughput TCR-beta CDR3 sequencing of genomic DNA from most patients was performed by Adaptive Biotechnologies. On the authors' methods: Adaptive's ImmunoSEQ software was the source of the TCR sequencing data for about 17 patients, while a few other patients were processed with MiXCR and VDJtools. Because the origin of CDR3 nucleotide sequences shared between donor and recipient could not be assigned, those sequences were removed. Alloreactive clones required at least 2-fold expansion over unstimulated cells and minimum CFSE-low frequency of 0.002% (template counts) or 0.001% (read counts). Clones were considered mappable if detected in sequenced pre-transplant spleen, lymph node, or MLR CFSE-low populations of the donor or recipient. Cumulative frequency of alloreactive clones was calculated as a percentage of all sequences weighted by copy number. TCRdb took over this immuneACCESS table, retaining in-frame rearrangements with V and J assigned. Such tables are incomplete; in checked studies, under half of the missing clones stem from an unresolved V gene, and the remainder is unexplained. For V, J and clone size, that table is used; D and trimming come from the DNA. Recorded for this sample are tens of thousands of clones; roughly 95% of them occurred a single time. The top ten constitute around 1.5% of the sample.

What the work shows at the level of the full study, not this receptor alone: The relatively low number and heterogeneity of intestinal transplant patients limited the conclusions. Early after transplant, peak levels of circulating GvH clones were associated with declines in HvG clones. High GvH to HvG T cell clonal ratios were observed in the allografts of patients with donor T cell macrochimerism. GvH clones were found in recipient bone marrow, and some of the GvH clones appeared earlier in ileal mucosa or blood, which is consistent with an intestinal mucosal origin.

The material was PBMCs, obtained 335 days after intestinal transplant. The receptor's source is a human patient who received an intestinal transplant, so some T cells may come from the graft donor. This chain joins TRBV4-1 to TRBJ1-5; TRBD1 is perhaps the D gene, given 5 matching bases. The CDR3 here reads CASSQEWQPGGNQPQHF. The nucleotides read TGCGCCAGCAGCCAAGAGTGGCAGCCGGGGGGCAATCAGCCCCAGCATTTT.